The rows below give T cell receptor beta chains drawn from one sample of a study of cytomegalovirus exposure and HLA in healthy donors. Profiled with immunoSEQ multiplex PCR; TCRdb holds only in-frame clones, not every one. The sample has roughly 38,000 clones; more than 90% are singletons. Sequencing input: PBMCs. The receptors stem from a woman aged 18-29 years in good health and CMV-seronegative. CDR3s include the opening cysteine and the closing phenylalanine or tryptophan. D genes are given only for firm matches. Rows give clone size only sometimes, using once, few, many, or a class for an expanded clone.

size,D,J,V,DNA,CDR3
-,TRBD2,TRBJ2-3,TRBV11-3,TGTGCCAGCAGCGCCGGGACTAGCGGGAGGGCAGATACGCAGTATTTT,CASSAGTSGRADTQYF
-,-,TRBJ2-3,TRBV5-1,TGCGCCAGCAGCTTGGCCGAGGAAGGCGCTAGCACAGATACGCAGTATTTT,CASSLAEEGASTDTQYF
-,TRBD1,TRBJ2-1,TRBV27,TGTGCCAGCAGAGATAGGACAGGGGGTTTCTTC,CASRDRTGGFF
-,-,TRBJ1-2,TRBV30,TGTGCCTGGAGTTTCCAGGCCCCTTATGGCTACACCTTC,CAWSFQAPYGYTF
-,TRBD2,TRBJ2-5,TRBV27,TGTGCCAGCGCGGGAGGGCCTTTTAGGACCCAGTACTTC,CASAGGPFRTQYF
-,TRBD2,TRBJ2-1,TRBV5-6,TGTGCCAGCAGCTGGGAGACTAGCGGGAGTTTCGATGAGCAGTTCTTC,CASSWETSGSFDEQFF
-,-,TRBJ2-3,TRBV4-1,TGCGCCAGCAGCCAAGATCCGGGTTCAGATACGCAGTATTTT,CASSQDPGSDTQYF
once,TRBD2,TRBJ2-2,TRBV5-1,TGCGCCAGCAGCTTTAAAGCGGGGGAGAACACCGGGGAGCTGTTTTTT,CASSFKAGENTGELFF
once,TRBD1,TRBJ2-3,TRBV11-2,TGTGCCAGCAGCTTAGGGACGACAGGGGGTTGGACAGATACGCAGTATTTT,CASSLGTTGGWTDTQYF
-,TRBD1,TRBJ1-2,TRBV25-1,TGTGCCAGCATGGAGACAGGGGATGGCTACACCTTC,CASMETGDGYTF
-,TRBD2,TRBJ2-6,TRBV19,TGTGCCAGTAGTGGACTAGCGGGAGTATCTGGGGCCAACGTCCTGACTTTC,CASSGLAGVSGANVLTF
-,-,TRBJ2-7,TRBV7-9,TGTGCCAGCAGCTTAGTTGAGCCCGGTTTCCGGGACAAGACCTACGAGCAGTACTTC,CASSLVEPGFRDKTYEQYF
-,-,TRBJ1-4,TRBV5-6,TGTGCCAGCAGCTTGGGAGGCAGTGAAAAACTGTTTTTT,CASSLGGSEKLFF
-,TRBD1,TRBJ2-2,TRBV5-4,TGTGCCAGCAGCTTGGGGACAGGGATAAACACCGGGGAGCTGTTTTTT,CASSLGTGINTGELFF
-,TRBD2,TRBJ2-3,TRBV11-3,TGTGCCAGCAGCCATAGCGGGGACACAGATACGCAGTATTTT,CASSHSGDTDTQYF
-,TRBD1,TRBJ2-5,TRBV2,TGTGCCAGCATGGGGACAGGGTGGGAGACCCAGTACTTC,CASMGTGWETQYF
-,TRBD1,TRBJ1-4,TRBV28,TGTGCCAGCACAGGGGGCTATGGGGAAAAACTGTTTTTT,CASTGGYGEKLFF
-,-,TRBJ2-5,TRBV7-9,TGTGCCAGCAGCTTCGAGCGGAGCCAGGTGGAGACCCAGTACTTC,CASSFERSQVETQYF
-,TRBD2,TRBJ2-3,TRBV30,TGTGCCTGGAGCCTAGCGGGAACCGGAGATACGCAGTATTTT,CAWSLAGTGDTQYF
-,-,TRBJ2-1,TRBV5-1,TGCGCCAGCAGCTTTCTTAGCGGAGTCTCCTACAATGAGCAGTTCTTC,CASSFLSGVSYNEQFF
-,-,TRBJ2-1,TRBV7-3,TGTGCCAGCAGCCGCGGAACCAGCAATGAGCAGTTCTTC,CASSRGTSNEQFF
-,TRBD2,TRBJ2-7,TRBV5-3,TGTGCCAGAAGCTCGGGACTAGCGGGAGGGCCACAATTCTACGAGCAGTACTTC,CARSSGLAGGPQFYEQYF
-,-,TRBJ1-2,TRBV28,TGTGCCAGCATCAATGACGGGGGGAAATACTATGGCTACACCTTC,CASINDGGKYYGYTF
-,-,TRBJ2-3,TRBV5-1,TGCGCCAGCAGCTTCAGGGCGGGCACAGATACGCAGTATTTT,CASSFRAGTDTQYF
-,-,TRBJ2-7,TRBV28,TGTGCCAGCAGTTCCCCCCCCAGGGTATCTTCGTACGAGCAGTACTTC,CASSSPPRVSSYEQYF
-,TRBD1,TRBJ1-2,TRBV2,TGTGCCAGCAGTGAATGGGACAGGGGGCGCGGGTATGGCTACACCTTC,CASSEWDRGRGYGYTF
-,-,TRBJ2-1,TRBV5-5,TGTGCCAGCAGCTTAAAGGGGCGGAATGAGCAGTTCTTC,CASSLKGRNEQFF
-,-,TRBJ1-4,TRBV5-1,TGCGCCAGCAGCCGTTTTGGATACGGGGGAACCCAAGATGGTGAAAAACTGTTTTTT,CASSRFGYGGTQDGEKLFF
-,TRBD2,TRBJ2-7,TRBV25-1,TGTGCCAGCAGCGCTAGCGGGAGGGTTTCCGAGCAGTACTTC,CASSASGRVSEQYF
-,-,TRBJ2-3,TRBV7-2,TGTGCCAGCAGCTTCGGAGGGCCGGGCACAGATACGCAGTATTTT,CASSFGGPGTDTQYF
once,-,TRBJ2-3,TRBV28,TGTGCCAGCAGCCCCCCCCTCGGGAGTGCAGCAGATACGCAGTATTTT,CASSPPLGSAADTQYF
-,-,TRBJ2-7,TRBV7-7,TGTGCCAGCAGCCTACAGGCGGGAAGTTCCTACGAGCAGTACTTC,CASSLQAGSSYEQYF
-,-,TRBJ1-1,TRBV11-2,TGTGCCAGCAGCTTAGATGGAACGCAGAGATGGAGGGAAGGTGATGAAGCTTTCTTT,CASSLDGTQRWREGDEAFF
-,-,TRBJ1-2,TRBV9,TGTGCCAGCAATCCGGGATTAGACTATGGCTACACCTTC,CASNPGLDYGYTF
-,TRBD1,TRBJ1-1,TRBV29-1,TGCAGCGTTGGGGCAGGGGGCGTAGGTCATGATGAAGCTTTCTTT,CSVGAGGVGHDEAFF
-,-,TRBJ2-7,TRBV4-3,TGCGCCAGCAGCCAAGCTCAGGGCGGACCCCTCTACGAGCAGTACTTC,CASSQAQGGPLYEQYF
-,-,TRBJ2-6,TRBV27,TGTGCCAGCAGTCCTCGGGAAGGTCTCTCTGGGGCCAACGTCCTGACTTTC,CASSPREGLSGANVLTF
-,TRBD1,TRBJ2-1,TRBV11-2,TGTGCCAGCAGCCCCACCCGGGACAGTTACAATGAGCAGTTCTTC,CASSPTRDSYNEQFF
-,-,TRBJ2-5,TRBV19,TGTGCCAGTAGTCCCAGGGTGGGGCAAGAGACCCAGTACTTC,CASSPRVGQETQYF
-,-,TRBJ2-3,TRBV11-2,TGTGCCAGCAATATGGGGGGTTTCACAGATACGCAGTATTTT,CASNMGGFTDTQYF
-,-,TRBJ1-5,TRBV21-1,TGTGCCAGCAGTACAACAGGGACGATTGAACAGCCCCAGCATTTT,CASSTTGTIEQPQHF
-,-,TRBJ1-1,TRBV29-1,TGCAGCGTTCTAAGGGGCAACACTGAAGCTTTCTTT,CSVLRGNTEAFF
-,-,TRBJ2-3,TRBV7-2,TGTGCCAGCAGCCGCTCCCCGATGTTGCGGGCGGAGGCAGATACGCAGTATTTT,CASSRSPMLRAEADTQYF
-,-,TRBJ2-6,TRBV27,TGTGCCAGCTCTAAATCCCCTTGGGACTCATCGAACCCCGGGGCCAACGTCCTGACTTTC,CASSKSPWDSSNPGANVLTF
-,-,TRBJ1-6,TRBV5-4,TGTGCCAGCAGCTCCATTGACTCGACTGGTTCCTATAATTCACCCCTCCACTTT,CASSSIDSTGSYNSPLHF
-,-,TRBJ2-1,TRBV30,TGTGCCTGGAGCGGGAGAGGGGATTACAATGAGCAGTTCTTC,CAWSGRGDYNEQFF
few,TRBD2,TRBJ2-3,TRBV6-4,TGTGCCAGCAGTGACTTACTAGCGATTATCACAGATACGCAGTATTTT,CASSDLLAIITDTQYF
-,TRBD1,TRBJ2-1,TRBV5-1,TGCGCCAGCAGCTCACCACCGGGACAGACCTACAATGAGCAGTTCTTC,CASSSPPGQTYNEQFF
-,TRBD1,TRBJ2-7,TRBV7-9,TGTGCCAGCAGCCCCGACAGGGGGCAGTACGAGCAGTACTTC,CASSPDRGQYEQYF
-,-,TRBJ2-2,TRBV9,TGTGCCAGCTTCCCCCGGGGAGTGGGAGGTGAAACCGGGGAGCTGTTTTTT,CASFPRGVGGETGELFF
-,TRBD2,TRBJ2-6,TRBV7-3,TGTGCCAGCAGCTTGAGCGGGACGAGCTCTGGGGCCAACGTCCTGACTTTC,CASSLSGTSSGANVLTF